The T cell receptor (beta chain) under discussion was sequenced for a study of vaccination and CD4 T cells after COVID-19. With 6 bases removed from V and 4 bases from J, the gap between germline ends came to 10 bases. The CDR3 is 14 residues long. The Oncomine TCR Beta short-read assay was applied to DNA of cultured CD4+ T cells. TCRdb reprocessed the PCR reads via MiXCR and lists one record per CDR3 protein. The sample lists about 3,500 distinct CDR3 sequences, over 35% occurring once. Indicated treatment: roughly ten-day PBMC culture with coronavirus spike peptide pools or control peptides (ViraFEST assay). This clonotype was counted a single time. Its target is not known.

The sample consisted of CD4+ T cells from blood, cultured in vitro. The chain links TRBV12-3 or TRBV12-4 to TRBJ1-6; tentatively, D is TRBD1 (5 bases). This TCR derives from a human donor who had recovered from COVID-19. This chain's CDR3 is CASSSGPYNSPLHF. The CDR3 DNA is TGTGCCAGCAGCTCGGGACCGTATAATTCACCCCTCCACTTT.